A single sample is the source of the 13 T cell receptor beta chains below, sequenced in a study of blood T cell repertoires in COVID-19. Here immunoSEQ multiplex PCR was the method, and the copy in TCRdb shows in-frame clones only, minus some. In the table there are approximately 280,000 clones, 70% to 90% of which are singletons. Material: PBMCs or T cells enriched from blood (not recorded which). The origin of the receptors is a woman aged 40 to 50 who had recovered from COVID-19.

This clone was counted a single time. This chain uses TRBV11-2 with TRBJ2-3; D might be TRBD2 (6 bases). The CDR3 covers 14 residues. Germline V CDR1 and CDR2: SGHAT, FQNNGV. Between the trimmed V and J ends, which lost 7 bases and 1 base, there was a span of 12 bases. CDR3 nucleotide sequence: TGTGCCAGCACCCCCCCGGGGGGCACAGATACGCAGTATTTT. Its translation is CASTPPGGTDTQYF.

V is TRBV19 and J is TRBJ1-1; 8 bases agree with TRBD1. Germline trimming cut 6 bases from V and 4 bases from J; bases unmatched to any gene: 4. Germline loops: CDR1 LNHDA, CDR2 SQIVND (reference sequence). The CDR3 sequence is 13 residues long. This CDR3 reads CASRTTGGTEAFF. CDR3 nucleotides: TGTGCCAGTAGAACAACAGGGGGCACTGAAGCTTTCTTT.

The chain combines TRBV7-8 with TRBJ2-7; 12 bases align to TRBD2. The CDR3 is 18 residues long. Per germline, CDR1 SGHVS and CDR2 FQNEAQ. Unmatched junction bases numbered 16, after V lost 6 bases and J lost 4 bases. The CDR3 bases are TGTGCCAGCAGTCCCAGTAGGGGGGGACTAGCGGGCCAGTACGAGCAGTACTTC. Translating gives CASSPSRGGLAGQYEQYF.

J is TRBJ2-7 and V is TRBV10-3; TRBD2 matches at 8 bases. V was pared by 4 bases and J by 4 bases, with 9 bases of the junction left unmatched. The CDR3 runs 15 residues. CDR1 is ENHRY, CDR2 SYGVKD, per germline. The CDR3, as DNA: TGTGCCATCAGTGTCAGCGGGGGAGAGGAGTACGAGCAGTACTTC. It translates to CAISVSGGEEYEQYF.

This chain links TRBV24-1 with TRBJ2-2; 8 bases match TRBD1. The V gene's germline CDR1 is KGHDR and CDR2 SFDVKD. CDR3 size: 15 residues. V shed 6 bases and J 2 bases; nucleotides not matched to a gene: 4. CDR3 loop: CATSRGQGNTGELFF. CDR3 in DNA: TGTGCCACCAGTCGAGGACAGGGTAACACCGGGGAGCTGTTTTTT.

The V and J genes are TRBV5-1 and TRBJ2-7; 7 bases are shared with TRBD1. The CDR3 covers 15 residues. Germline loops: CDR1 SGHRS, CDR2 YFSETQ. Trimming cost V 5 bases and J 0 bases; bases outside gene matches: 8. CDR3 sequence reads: CASRQNRGSSYEQYF. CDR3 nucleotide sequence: TGCGCCAGCAGGCAGAACAGGGGAAGCTCCTACGAGCAGTACTTC.

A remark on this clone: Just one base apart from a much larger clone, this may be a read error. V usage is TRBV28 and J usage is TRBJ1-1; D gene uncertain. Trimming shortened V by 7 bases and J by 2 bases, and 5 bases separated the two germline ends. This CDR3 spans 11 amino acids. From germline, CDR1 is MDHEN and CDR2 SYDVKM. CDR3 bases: TGTGCCAGCATCGGTAACACTGAAGCTTTCTTT. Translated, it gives CASIGNTEAFF.

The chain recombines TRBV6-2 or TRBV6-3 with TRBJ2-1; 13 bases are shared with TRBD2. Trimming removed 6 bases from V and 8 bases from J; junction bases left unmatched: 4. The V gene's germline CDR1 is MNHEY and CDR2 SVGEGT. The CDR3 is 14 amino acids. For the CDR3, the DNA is TGTGCCAGCAGCTTCGGACTAGCGGGAGATGAGCAGTTCTTC. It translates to CASSFGLAGDEQFF.

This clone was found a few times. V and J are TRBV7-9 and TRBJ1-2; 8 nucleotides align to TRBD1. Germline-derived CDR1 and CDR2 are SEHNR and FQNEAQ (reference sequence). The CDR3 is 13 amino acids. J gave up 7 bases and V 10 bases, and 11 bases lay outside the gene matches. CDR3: CANTKDDRGGYTF. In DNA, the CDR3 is TGTGCCAACACCAAAGATGACAGGGGTGGCTACACCTTC.

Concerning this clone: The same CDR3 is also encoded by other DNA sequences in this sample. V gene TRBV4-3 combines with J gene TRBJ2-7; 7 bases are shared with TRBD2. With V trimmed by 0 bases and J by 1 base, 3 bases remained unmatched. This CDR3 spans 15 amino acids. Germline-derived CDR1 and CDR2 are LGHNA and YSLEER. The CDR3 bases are TGCGCCAGCAGCCAAGATAGGGGAGGGTCCTACGAGCAGTACTTC. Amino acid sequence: CASSQDRGGSYEQYF.

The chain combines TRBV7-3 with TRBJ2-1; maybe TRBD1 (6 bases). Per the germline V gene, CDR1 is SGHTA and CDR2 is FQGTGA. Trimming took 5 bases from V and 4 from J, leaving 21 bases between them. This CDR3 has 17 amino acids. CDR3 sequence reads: CASSRGGPRGHYNEQFF. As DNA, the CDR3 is TGTGCCAGCAGCCGCGGCGGGCCCAGGGGCCATTACAATGAGCAGTTCTTC.

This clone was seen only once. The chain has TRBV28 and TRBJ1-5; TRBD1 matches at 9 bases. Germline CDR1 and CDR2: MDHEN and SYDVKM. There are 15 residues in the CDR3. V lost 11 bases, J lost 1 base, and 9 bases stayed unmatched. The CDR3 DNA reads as TGTGCCGGCCAAACAGGGGGCGCCAGCAATCAGCCCCAGCATTTT. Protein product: CAGQTGGASNQPQHF.

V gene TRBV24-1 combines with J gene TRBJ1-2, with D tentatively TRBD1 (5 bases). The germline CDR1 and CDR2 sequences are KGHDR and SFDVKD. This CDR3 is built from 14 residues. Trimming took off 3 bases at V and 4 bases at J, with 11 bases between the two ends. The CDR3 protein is CATSDRNRGYGYTF. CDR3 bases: TGTGCCACCAGTGATCGGAATAGGGGCTATGGCTACACCTTC.